This TCR beta chain comes out of a study of blood T cell repertoires in COVID-19. Study-level background: Sites across the United States, Italy and Spain contributed samples from acute and convalescent COVID-19. Sources were T cells, B-cell-depleted T cells, or PBMCs; the material itself was cDNA or gDNA.

Germline lookup yields CDR1 LNHDA and CDR2 SQIVND (reference sequence). Trimming shortened V by 5 bases and J by 4 bases, and 14 bases separated the two germline ends. The CDR3 sequence is 14 residues long. Here immunoSEQ multiplex PCR was the method, and the copy in TCRdb shows in-frame clones only, minus some. The table records under 300,000 clones, less than 90% of them present only once. V and J are TRBV19 and TRBJ1-1, with D possibly TRBD1 on 5 matching bases. The receptor was isolated from a woman in her 70s with COVID-19, enrolled during active disease. Source material: peripheral blood. The CDR3: CASSPLGGGTEAFF. The CDR3 DNA reads TGTGCCAGTAGTCCGTTGGGGGGAGGCACTGAAGCTTTCTTT.